The 24 T cell receptor beta chains below come from one sample, sequenced in a study of T cells in Graves' hyperthyroidism and ophthalmopathy. Amplification targeted TCR beta CDR3 regions from RNA transcripts. With the HTBI primer set, the TCR CDR3 went through a first round of RT-PCR. MiXCR was run by TCRdb on the multiplex PCR reads, yielding one entry per CDR3 protein. The table records some 200,000 distinct CDR3 sequences, under 20% of them present only once. The sequencing input was blood. The receptors were gathered from a man aged 50 or older with Graves' hyperthyroidism.

By its share, this clonotype is medium-sized. V usage is TRBV12-3 or TRBV12-4 and J usage is TRBJ2-3, with D hard to call. This CDR3 is 14 amino acids long. V gave up 7 bases and J gave up 1 base, with 12 bases separating them. CDR3 sequence reads: CASKPHQGTDTQYF. The CDR3 DNA follows: TGTGCCAGCAAACCACATCAGGGCACAGATACGCAGTATTTT.

This clonotype came up many times. V usage is TRBV3-1 and J usage is TRBJ2-1; TRBD1 is a possible D gene (6 bases). This CDR3 comprises 15 residues. Trimming stripped 0 bases from V and 5 bases from J, with 11 bases between. The germline V gene has CDR1 LGHDT and CDR2 YNNKEL (reference sequence). This CDR3 is CASSQDPGQHNEQFF. CDR3 bases: TGTGCCAGCAGCCAAGACCCGGGACAACACAATGAGCAGTTCTTC.

Many counts were recorded for this clonotype. This chain uses TRBV7-3 with TRBJ1-6; D is perhaps TRBD1 (5 bases). This CDR3 contains 15 residues. CDR1 and CDR2 from the germline V gene are SGHTA and FQGTGA. V lost 5 bases to trimming and J lost 8 bases, with 16 bases between them. The CDR3 here is CASSATGGTYSPLHF. In nucleotides, the CDR3 is TGTGCCAGCAGCGCTACTGGGGGAACTTATTCACCCCTCCACTTT. The full variable domain, rest sourced from reference TRBV7-3 and TRBJ1-6, is GAGVSQTPSNKVTEKGKYVELRCDPISGHTALYWYRQSLGQGPEFLIYFQGTGAADDSGLPNDRFFAVRPEGSVSTLKIQRTERGDSAVYLCASSATGGTYSPLHFGNGTRLTVT.

This clonotype was recorded a few times. The chain joins TRBV3-1 to TRBJ2-5; 11 bases are a match to TRBD2. J gave up 0 bases and V 5 bases, and 5 bases lay outside the gene matches. The CDR3 runs 16 residues. Germline V gives CDR1 LGHDT, CDR2 YNNKEL (reference sequence). The CDR3 nucleotides read TGTGCCAGCAGCAACAGACTAGCGGGAAACCAAGAGACCCAGTACTTC. Amino acids: CASSNRLAGNQETQYF.

The rearrangement uses TRBV19 and TRBJ2-1; D uncertain. The CDR3 covers 11 residues. Germline CDR1 LNHDA, CDR2 SQIVND (reference sequence). V was trimmed by 7 bases and J by 9 bases, leaving 10 bases between them. As DNA, the CDR3 is TGTGCCAGTAAGTTAGCCGGTGAGCAGTTCTTC. Its translation is CASKLAGEQFF.

This clonotype was seen at least ten times. The V gene is TRBV5-1, the J gene TRBJ2-7; D perhaps matches TRBD2 (6 bases). CDR3 length: 14 amino acids. Between the trimmed V and J ends, which lost 1 base and 2 bases, there was a span of 10 bases. Germline loops: CDR1 SGHRS, CDR2 YFSETQ. CDR3 DNA sequence: TGCGCCAGCAGCTTGAGCGGGTTTCCCTACGAGCAGTACTTC. Protein: CASSLSGFPYEQYF. The full variable domain, in which reference TRBV5-1 and TRBJ2-7 provide the parts outside the CDR3, is KAGVTQTPRYLIKTRGQQVTLSCSPISGHRSVSWYQQTPGQGLQFLFEYFSETQRNKGNFPGRFSGRQFSNSRSEMNVSTLELGDSALYLCASSLSGFPYEQYFGPGTRLTVT.

This clonotype was seen ten or more times. The chain is built from TRBV7-6 and TRBJ2-3; D remains ambiguous. The V gene's germline CDR1 is SGHVS and CDR2 FNYEAQ. The CDR3 has 14 amino acids. Deletions cut 1 base from V and 3 bases from J, with 8 bases between. CDR3 amino acids: CASSLVFGTDTQYF. The CDR3 DNA reads TGTGCCAGCAGCTTAGTCTTCGGGACAGATACGCAGTATTTT.

A few counts support this clonotype. The chain carries TRBV4-1 and TRBJ1-4; no firm D call. The V and J ends lost 1 base and 8 bases respectively, with 8 bases between them. The CDR3 covers 13 residues. Germline V gene data show CDR1 as MGHRA and CDR2 as YSYEKL. The CDR3 bases are TGCGCCAGCAGCCAAGTTTTTGAGGAAAAACTGTTTTTT. Its protein is CASSQVFEEKLFF.

The sample holds many counts of this clonotype. One end of the junction is discordant with germline, which a read error may explain. The genes are TRBV5-1 and TRBJ2-3; D gene ambiguous. This CDR3 comprises 12 residues. Germline V gene lookup returns CDR1 SGHRS and CDR2 YFSETQ. In nucleotides, the CDR3 is TGTGCCAGCAGCTTAGGAAGGGATACGCAGTATTTT. Translating gives CASSLGRDTQYF.

This clonotype was observed at least ten times. V gene TRBV7-8 combines with J gene TRBJ2-2, with TRBD2 matching over 10 bases. Germline lookup yields CDR1 SGHVS and CDR2 FQNEAQ. This CDR3 is 15 amino acids long. J was trimmed by 5 bases and V by 7 bases; bases with no gene match: 7. The CDR3 region has the DNA TGTGCCAGCAACCTACTAGCGGGACTAACCGGGGAGCTGTTTTTT. It encodes CASNLLAGLTGELFF.

This clonotype was seen ten or more times. The gene calls are TRBV7-8 and TRBJ2-3, with 9 bases identical to TRBD2. The CDR3 runs 17 residues. With V trimmed by 3 bases and J by 5 bases, 12 bases remained unmatched. CDR1 and CDR2 from the germline V gene are SGHVS and FQNEAQ. The CDR3 DNA reads TGTGCCAGCAGCTTCTTAAGCGGGGGGTCAGGGCGAGATACGCAGTATTTT. The encoded protein is CASSFLSGGSGRDTQYF.

This sequence joins TRBV28 and TRBJ1-2; 7 bases match TRBD1. CDR1 and CDR2 from the germline V gene are MDHEN and SYDVKM. V gave up 8 bases and J gave up 4 bases; unmatched junction bases: 7. The CDR3 is 13 residues long. The CDR3 nucleotides read TGTGCCAGCGGAATTGACAGGGTCTATGGCTACACCTTC. This codes for CASGIDRVYGYTF.

This clonotype was detected a few times. The V gene is TRBV7-3, the J gene TRBJ2-3, with 7 nucleotides matching TRBD1. The CDR3 is 18 residues long. With V trimmed by 2 bases and J by 4 bases, 15 bases remained unmatched. Germline V lookup: CDR1 SGHTA, CDR2 FQGTGA. The CDR3 region is CASSLGTAGGSLADTQYF. Here the CDR3 DNA reads TGTGCCAGCAGCTTAGGGACCGCAGGGGGTTCTCTGGCAGATACGCAGTATTTT. The full variable domain, completed using reference TRBV7-3 and TRBJ2-3, is GAGVSQTPSNKVTEKGKYVELRCDPISGHTALYWYRQSLGQGPEFLIYFQGTGAADDSGLPNDRFFAVRPEGSVSTLKIQRTERGDSAVYLCASSLGTAGGSLADTQYFGPGTRLTVL.

The chain combines TRBV28 with TRBJ1-2; 12 bases fit TRBD1. The CDR3 spans 16 residues. The germline CDR1 and CDR2 sequences are MDHEN and SYDVKM. Trimming cost V 6 bases and J 7 bases; bases outside gene matches: 12. The chain's CDR3 is CASSEAGTGGYGGYTF. CDR3 DNA sequence: TGTGCCAGCAGCGAAGCCGGGACAGGGGGCTATGGTGGCTACACCTTC.

This clonotype was found a few times. The chain is built from TRBV6-2 or TRBV6-3 and TRBJ2-3; D gene uncertain. Matching the DNA end better, TRBJ1-5 makes the J call doubtful. The CDR3 consists of 18 residues. CDR1 and CDR2 (germline): MNHEY, SVGEGT. The CDR3 sequence: CASRPLTSGRAGTDTQHF. CDR3 coding DNA: TGTGCCAGCAGACCATTGACTAGCGGGAGGGCGGGCACAGATACGCAGCATTTT.

J is TRBJ2-7 and V is TRBV12-3 or TRBV12-4; 11 positions agree with TRBD2. The CDR3 is made up of 15 amino acids. Germline trimming cut 6 bases from V and 4 bases from J; bases unmatched to any gene: 8. The CDR3 DNA is TGTGCCAGCAGCCAAACTAGCGGGAGTAGGTACGAGCAGTACTTC. Residues: CASSQTSGSRYEQYF.

This sequence joins TRBV5-1 and TRBJ2-2, with D unresolved. V was shortened by 1 base and J by 4 bases, with 11 bases between the two germline ends. The germline gives CDR1 SGHRS, CDR2 YFSETQ. The CDR3 consists of 15 residues. In DNA, the CDR3 is TGCGCCAGCAGCTTGATCGGGCCTAGCACCGGGGAGCTGTTTTTT. The encoded protein is CASSLIGPSTGELFF.

This clonotype was detected ten times or more. The V and J genes are TRBV6-1 and TRBJ2-1; 10 bases agree with TRBD2. CDR1 is MNHNS and CDR2 is SASEGT in the germline V gene. CDR3 length equals 15 residues. J lost 9 bases, V lost 6 bases, and 11 bases had no gene match. The CDR3 reads CASSPTGLAELEQFF. The CDR3 DNA reads as TGTGCCAGCAGCCCTACCGGACTAGCGGAACTTGAGCAGTTCTTC.

The chain is built from TRBV10-3 and TRBJ2-2, with 8 nucleotides matching TRBD1. Unmatched junction bases numbered 8, after V lost 7 bases and J lost 7 bases. Germline loops: CDR1 ENHRY, CDR2 SYGVKD. The CDR3 spans 14 residues. The CDR3 protein is CAIKTDRVYGELFF. DNA of the CDR3: TGTGCCATCAAGACGGACAGGGTTTACGGGGAGCTGTTTTTT.

This clonotype has more than one count but fewer than ten. The chain carries TRBV3-1 and TRBJ2-1, with D maybe TRBD2 (6 bases). Per germline, CDR1 LGHDT and CDR2 YNNKEL (reference sequence). This CDR3 region has 17 residues. V was clipped by 1 base and J by 4 bases, with 17 bases between them. The CDR3 reads CASSQGGVSRGYNEQFF. Written as DNA, the CDR3 is TGTGCCAGCAGCCAAGGTGGAGTGAGCCGGGGGTACAATGAGCAGTTCTTC.

This clonotype was observed a few times. The rearrangement links TRBV4-3 to TRBJ2-3; TRBD2 matches at 9 bases. The V segment lost 0 bases and the J segment 4 bases; nucleotides outside the gene matches: 8. Per germline, CDR1 LGHNA and CDR2 YSLEER. The CDR3 is made up of 17 amino acids. CDR3 loop: CASSQDLREGRADTQYF. DNA for the CDR3: TGCGCCAGCAGCCAAGATCTGCGGGAGGGAAGGGCAGATACGCAGTATTTT.

This clonotype has a count of ten or more. J is TRBJ2-3 and V is TRBV7-9; 7 bases agree with TRBD2. The V and J ends lost 6 bases and 1 base, in that order; junction bases with no gene match: 7. Germline V gives CDR1 SEHNR, CDR2 FQNEAQ (reference sequence). The CDR3 sequence is 15 residues long. The CDR3 DNA sequence: TGTGCCAGCAGTCCAACTAGCGCACGCACAGATACGCAGTATTTT. Translating it yields CASSPTSARTDTQYF. Full variable domain (rest looked up from reference TRBV7-9 and TRBJ2-3): DTGVSQNPRHKITKRGQNVTFRCDPISEHNRLYWYRQTLGQGPEFLTYFQNEAQLEKSRLLSDRFSAERPKGSFSTLEIQRTEQGDSAMYLCASSPTSARTDTQYFGPGTRLTVL.

This clonotype was recorded a few times. V usage is TRBV20-1 and J usage is TRBJ2-7; TRBD2 aligns across 12 bases. Germline V CDR1 and CDR2: DFQATT, SNEGSKA (reference sequence). Trimming at V came to 0 bases and at J to 3 bases, leaving 9 bases not matched to a gene. This CDR3 spans 17 amino acids. This CDR3 reads CSARDRKRTSGNYEQYF. The CDR3 coding sequence is TGCAGTGCTAGAGATAGGAAAAGGACTAGCGGGAACTACGAGCAGTACTTC.

Note on this clonotype: A much bigger clone sits one base away, suggesting this may be a read error. The chain uses TRBV28 and TRBJ2-7; the match to TRBD1 covers 7 bases. Per the germline V gene, CDR1 is MDHEN and CDR2 is SYDVKM. The CDR3 has 14 residues. The CDR3 nucleotides are TGTGCCAGCAGTTCCCAGGGGGTGTCCTACAAGCAGTACTTC. As protein: CASSSQGVSYKQYF. Using reference TRBV28 and TRBJ2-7 for the parts outside the CDR3, the full variable domain is DVKVTQSSRYLVKRTGEKVFLECVQDMDHENMFWYRQDPGLGLRLIYFSYDVKMKEKGDIPEGYSVSREKKERFSLILESASTNQTSMYLCASSSQGVSYKQYFGPGTRLTVT.